These 28 T cell receptor beta chains originate from one sample sequenced in a study of blood T cell repertoires in COVID-19 (dated by TCRdb to about 2020). Libraries were constructed by the immunoSEQ multiplex PCR assay. Held by TCRdb, this immuneACCESS table contains in-frame sequences only and omits some clones. Under half of the omission traces to an unresolved V gene where checked; the cause of the rest is unknown. The sample records about 260,000 clones, approximately 89% of which are singletons. About 3% of the sample is held by the ten biggest clonotypes. The sequencing sample was made of PBMCs or T cells enriched from blood (not recorded which). The source is a man aged 35 to 55 who had been exposed to COVID-19.

This chain joins TRBV5-8 and TRBJ2-5; TRBD2 aligns across 10 bases. The germline gives CDR1 SGHTS, CDR2 YDEGEE. The CDR3 totals 16 residues. The chain's CDR3 is CALTRSGRTKGETQYF. The CDR3 DNA sequence: TGTGCACTTACCCGTAGCGGGAGGACAAAGGGAGAGACCCAGTACTTC.

The count of this clone is one. The gene calls are TRBV27 and TRBJ2-3, with D unresolved. Between the trimmed V and J ends, which lost 5 bases and 0 bases, there was a span of 9 bases. This CDR3 region has 14 residues. Germline values: CDR1 MNHEY, CDR2 SMNVEV (reference sequence). CDR3 protein: CASSLLPSTDTQYF. Written as DNA, the CDR3 is TGTGCCAGCAGTCTCCTCCCTAGCACAGATACGCAGTATTTT.

The chain joins TRBV19 to TRBJ1-6; possible D gene TRBD1, 6 bases. Trimming removed 0 bases from V and 14 bases from J, with 17 bases in between. Per germline, CDR1 LNHDA and CDR2 SQIVND (reference sequence). This CDR3 spans 15 amino acids. The CDR3 DNA follows: TGTGCCAGTAGTATAGATCCAGACAGGTTAACATCCCTCCACTTT. Protein sequence: CASSIDPDRLTSLHF.

This rearrangement joins TRBV3-1 (or the pseudogene TRBV3-2) to TRBJ2-7, with D unclear. CDR3 length: 15 amino acids. V lost 4 bases and J 0 bases, leaving 13 bases between the germline ends. Germline values: CDR1 LGHDT, CDR2 YNNKEL (reference sequence). The chain's CDR3 is CASSRIPGNSYEQYF. CDR3 sequence (DNA): TGTGCCAGCAGCCGCATACCAGGAAACTCCTACGAGCAGTACTTC.

About this clone itself: Other DNA sequences in the same sample also yield this CDR3. The gene calls are TRBV3-1 (or the pseudogene TRBV3-2) and TRBJ2-5; perhaps TRBD1 as D (6 bases). V was shortened by 3 bases and J by 5 bases, with 13 bases between the two germline ends. The germline CDR1 and CDR2 sequences are LGHDT and YNNKEL (reference sequence). The CDR3 is made up of 14 amino acids. The CDR3 region is CASSQEQGRETQYF. CDR3 bases: TGTGCCAGCAGCCAGGAACAGGGTCGGGAGACCCAGTACTTC.

The chain is built from TRBV4-1 and TRBJ1-2; TRBD1 agrees at 9 bases. The germline gives CDR1 MGHRA, CDR2 YSYEKL. The CDR3 length is 16 residues. V gave up 0 bases and J gave up 8 bases; unmatched junction bases: 10. The CDR3, as DNA: TGCGCCAGCAGCCAAGATCGTTGGACAGGGGAGAGCGGCTACACCTTC. Translation gives CASSQDRWTGESGYTF.

This clone was seen only once. This chain uses TRBV28 with TRBJ1-3, with a possible D match to TRBD1 (5 bases). This CDR3 has 14 amino acids. V was pared by 3 bases and J by 4 bases, with 10 bases between. Germline lookup yields CDR1 MDHEN and CDR2 SYDVKM. The CDR3 loop is CASSLSGHGNTIYF. The CDR3, as DNA: TGTGCCAGCAGTTTGTCAGGGCACGGAAACACCATATATTTT.

The chain combines TRBV27 with TRBJ2-4, with a tentative D call TRBD1 (6 bases). The V gene lost 6 bases and the J gene lost 2 bases, with 17 bases spanning the gap. CDR3 length: 16 residues. Looked up from germline, CDR1 is MNHEY and CDR2 is SMNVEV (reference sequence). CDR3 nucleotide sequence: TGTGCCAGCAGACCCGACAGGCGAGGTACCAAAAACATTCAGTACTTC. It is translated as CASRPDRRGTKNIQYF.

V usage is TRBV12-3 or TRBV12-4 and J usage is TRBJ1-2, with D possibly matching TRBD1 (5 bases). Trimming left V 3 bases short and J 13 bases short, with 15 bases between. The CDR3 spans 12 residues. CDR3 bases: TGTGCCAGCAGTTTGTCGACAGCCCTGTGCACCTTC. Translation: CASSLSTALCTF.

The J gene is TRBJ2-7, the V gene TRBV28, with a possible D match to TRBD1 (5 bases). The germline V gene encodes CDR1 MDHEN and CDR2 SYDVKM. Trimming stripped 6 bases from V and 5 bases from J, with 17 bases between. The CDR3 runs to 14 residues. The CDR3 region has the DNA TGTGCCAGCAGAAACCCCAAGGGGTGGAACGAGCAGTACTTC. Amino acid sequence: CASRNPKGWNEQYF.

The chain recombines TRBV13 with TRBJ2-7; TRBD2 matches 8 bases. Germline V gene lookup returns CDR1 PRHDT and CDR2 FYEKMQ (reference sequence). J lost 4 bases, V lost 5 bases, and 10 bases had no gene match. The CDR3 contains 15 residues. The CDR3 spells CASSAGTSDFYEQYF. The CDR3, as DNA: TGTGCCAGCAGCGCCGGGACTAGTGACTTTTACGAGCAGTACTTC.

This clone was counted a single time. The CDR3 sequence: CAWSVHGGALHF. The DNA of the CDR3 is TGTGCCTGGAGTGTCCATGGGGGGGCCCTCCACTTT. This chain uses TRBV30 with TRBJ1-6, with D maybe TRBD1 (5 bases). The V gene's germline CDR1 is GTSNPN and CDR2 SVGIG (reference sequence). This CDR3 is 12 amino acids long. The V end was cut by 0 bases, the J end by 14 bases, with 11 bases between.

This sequence joins TRBV27 and TRBJ2-4; TRBD2 matches at 9 bases. Per germline, CDR1 MNHEY and CDR2 SMNVEV (reference sequence). The CDR3 extends over 13 amino acids. V gave up 2 bases and J gave up 7 bases; unmatched junction bases: 0. The chain's CDR3 is CASSLTSGNIQYF. DNA for the CDR3: TGTGCCAGCAGTTTAACTAGCGGGAACATTCAGTACTTC.

The chain couples TRBV18 to TRBJ2-7; TRBD1 is a possible D gene (6 bases). This CDR3 spans 15 amino acids. Deletions cut 3 bases from V and 1 base from J, with 13 bases between. Germline V gene sequence: CDR1 KGHSH, CDR2 LQKENI. The CDR3 region is CASSPPDSGSYEQYF. CDR3 bases: TGTGCCAGCTCACCGCCGGACAGTGGATCCTACGAGCAGTACTTC.

The chain links TRBV27 to TRBJ2-1; D is perhaps TRBD2 (6 bases). The CDR3 is made up of 16 amino acids. Germline values: CDR1 MNHEY, CDR2 SMNVEV (reference sequence). Deletions cut 0 bases from V and 2 bases from J, with 11 bases between. Here the CDR3 DNA reads TGTGCCAGCAGTTTATCGAGTGGCGGGGCCTACAATGAGCAGTTCTTC. Translated: CASSLSSGGAYNEQFF.

This chain's CDR3 is CASSLEGGRVSYNEQFF. In DNA, the CDR3 is TGTGCCAGCAGCTTAGAGGGCGGGCGGGTTTCCTACAATGAGCAGTTCTTC. This chain connects TRBV11-3 to TRBJ2-1, with TRBD2 as a possible D gene (5 bases). V lost 0 bases and J lost 1, with 13 bases in between. The CDR3 length is 17 residues. Germline lookup yields CDR1 SGHNT and CDR2 YENEEA. The full variable domain, in which reference TRBV11-3 and TRBJ2-1 provide the parts outside the CDR3, is EAGVVQSPRYKIIEKKQPVAFWCNPISGHNTLYWYLQNLGQGPELLIRYENEEAVDDSQLPKDRFSAERLKGVDSTLKIQPAELGDSAVYLCASSLEGGRVSYNEQFFGPGTRLTVL.

The genes are TRBV9 and TRBJ2-3, with D possibly TRBD1 on 7 matching bases. The V end lost 3 bases, the J end lost 5 bases, and 19 bases lay between the germline ends. The CDR3 length is 16 residues. Germline values: CDR1 SGDLS, CDR2 YYNGEE. This CDR3 reads CASSAPWRGQKDTQYF. The DNA for the CDR3 is TGTGCCAGCAGCGCCCCTTGGAGGGGGCAAAAAGATACGCAGTATTTT.

The chain is built from TRBV5-1 and TRBJ2-7, with 11 bases lining up with TRBD1. V was clipped by 2 bases and J by 12 bases; unmatched bases: 10. The CDR3 spans 14 residues. The germline V gene encodes CDR1 SGHRS and CDR2 YFSETQ. CDR3 residues: CASSFNPGQGVPYF. The CDR3 DNA follows: TGCGCCAGCAGCTTTAACCCGGGACAGGGGGTTCCGTACTTC.

CDR3 nucleotide sequence: TGTGCCAGCAGCCCGGGACTAGCCTCCTACAATGAGCAGTTCTTC. Protein: CASSPGLASYNEQFF. This chain connects TRBV9 to TRBJ2-1; 9 nucleotides agree with TRBD2. CDR1 is SGDLS, CDR2 YYNGEE, per germline. Germline trimming cut 4 bases from V and 0 bases from J; bases unmatched to any gene: 2. The CDR3 totals 15 residues.

This chain connects TRBV19 to TRBJ2-1; 10 nucleotides align to TRBD1. The germline V gene has CDR1 LNHDA and CDR2 SQIVND (reference sequence). After removal of 4 bases from V and 5 bases from J, the junction contained 5 bases not matched to a gene. The CDR3 runs to 15 residues. The CDR3 coding sequence is TGTGCCAGTAGTACTGACAGGGGGCGGCACAATGAGCAGTTCTTC. It specifies CASSTDRGRHNEQFF.

This chain uses TRBV28 with TRBJ2-1; 10 positions match TRBD1. The CDR3 is 17 amino acids. J gave up 5 bases and V 5 bases, and 12 bases lay outside the gene matches. Germline values: CDR1 MDHEN, CDR2 SYDVKM. The CDR3 is CASSPIFGGQGDNEQFF. CDR3 coding DNA: TGTGCCAGCAGTCCAATATTCGGCGGACAGGGGGACAATGAGCAGTTCTTC.

The chain is built from TRBV7-8 and TRBJ1-2; possible D gene TRBD1, 5 bases. The CDR3 is 14 amino acids. Germline lookup yields CDR1 SGHVS and CDR2 FQNEAQ. Trimming took off 5 bases at V and 3 bases at J, with 13 bases between the two ends. CDR3 amino acids: CASSPAIQDYGYTF. CDR3 bases: TGTGCCAGCAGCCCCGCCATACAGGACTATGGCTACACCTTC.

This clone was detected once. The chain combines TRBV29-1 with TRBJ2-7, with 10 bases identical to TRBD1. J gave up 3 bases and V 6 bases, and 8 bases lay outside the gene matches. The CDR3 is 14 residues long. Germline V gene sequence: CDR1 SQVTM, CDR2 ANQGSEA. The chain's CDR3 is CSVYPRDRGYEQYF. Here the CDR3 DNA reads TGCAGCGTATACCCCCGGGACAGGGGCTACGAGCAGTACTTC.

The chain has TRBV27 and TRBJ2-2; 7 bases fit TRBD2. Germline lookup yields CDR1 MNHEY and CDR2 SMNVEV (reference sequence). The CDR3 extends over 16 amino acids. V lost 4 bases and J lost 5; bases outside the gene matches: 10. CDR3 sequence reads: CASSSRDYRRTGELFF. CDR3 DNA sequence: TGTGCCAGCAGTTCACGGGACTATAGAAGGACCGGGGAGCTGTTTTTT.

The chain couples TRBV28 to TRBJ2-1, with a tentative D call TRBD1 (6 bases). Trimming took off 3 bases at V and 8 bases at J, with 11 bases between the two ends. The CDR3 contains 13 residues. Germline V gene data show CDR1 as MDHEN and CDR2 as SYDVKM. Written as DNA, the CDR3 is TGTGCCAGCAGTTTGGGTAGGGGGTATGAGCAGTTCTTC. Protein product: CASSLGRGYEQFF.

A single count supports this clone. CDR3 bases: TGTGCCAGCAGCCAGTACAGGGGGGTGTCTGGCTACACCTTC. This codes for CASSQYRGVSGYTF. J is TRBJ1-2 and V is TRBV3-1 (or the pseudogene TRBV3-2), with 8 nucleotides matching TRBD1. Germline lookup yields CDR1 LGHDT and CDR2 YNNKEL (reference sequence). This CDR3 has 14 amino acids. J gave up 7 bases and V 3 bases, and 7 bases lay outside the gene matches.

This clone was counted a single time. CDR3 sequence: CASSQVGGNSPLHF. In nucleotides, the CDR3 is TGTGCCAGCAGCCAAGTCGGGGGAAATTCACCCCTCCACTTT. The chain employs TRBV3-1 (or the pseudogene TRBV3-2) and TRBJ1-6; D might be TRBD1 (5 bases). Germline lookup yields CDR1 LGHDT and CDR2 YNNKEL (reference sequence). V shed 1 base and J shed 7 bases, with 8 bases lying between them. This CDR3 spans 14 amino acids.

The V gene is TRBV12-5, the J gene TRBJ1-1, with D maybe TRBD1 (5 bases). Trimming stripped 1 base from V and 3 bases from J, with 12 bases between. This CDR3 spans 15 amino acids. Per germline, CDR1 LGHNT and CDR2 FRNRAP. The CDR3 bases are TGTGCTAGTGGTTTGGACTCTAGGGGTTACACTGAAGCTTTCTTT. Protein product: CASGLDSRGYTEAFF.